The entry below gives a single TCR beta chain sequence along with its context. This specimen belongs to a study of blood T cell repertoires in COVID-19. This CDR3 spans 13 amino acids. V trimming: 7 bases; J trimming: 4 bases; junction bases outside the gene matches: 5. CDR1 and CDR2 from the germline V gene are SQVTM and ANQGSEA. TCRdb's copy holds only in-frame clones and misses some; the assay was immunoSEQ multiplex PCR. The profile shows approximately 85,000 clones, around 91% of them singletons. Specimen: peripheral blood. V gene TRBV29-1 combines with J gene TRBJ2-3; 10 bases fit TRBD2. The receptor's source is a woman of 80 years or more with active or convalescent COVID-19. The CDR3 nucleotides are TGCAGCGCAGAGCGGGGGGGCCCAGATACGCAGTATTTT. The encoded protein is CSAERGGPDTQYF.